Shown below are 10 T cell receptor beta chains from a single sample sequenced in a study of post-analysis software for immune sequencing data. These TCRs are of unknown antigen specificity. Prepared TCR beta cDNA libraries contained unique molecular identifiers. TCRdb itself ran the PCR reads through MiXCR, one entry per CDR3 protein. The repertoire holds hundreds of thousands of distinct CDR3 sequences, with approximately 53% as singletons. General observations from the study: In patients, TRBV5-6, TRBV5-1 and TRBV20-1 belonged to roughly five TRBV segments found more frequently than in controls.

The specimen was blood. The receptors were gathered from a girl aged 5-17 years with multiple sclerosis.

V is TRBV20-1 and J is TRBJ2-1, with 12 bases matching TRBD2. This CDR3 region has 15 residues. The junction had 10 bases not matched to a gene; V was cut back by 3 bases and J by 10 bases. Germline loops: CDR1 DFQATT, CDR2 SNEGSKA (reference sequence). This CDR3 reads CSASTSSGRAGEQFF. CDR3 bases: TGCAGTGCTAGCACGTCTAGCGGGAGGGCCGGGGAGCAGTTCTTC.

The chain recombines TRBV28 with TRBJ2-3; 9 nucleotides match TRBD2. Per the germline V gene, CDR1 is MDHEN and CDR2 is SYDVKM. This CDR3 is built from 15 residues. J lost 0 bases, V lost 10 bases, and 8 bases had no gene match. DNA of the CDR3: TGTGCCACGGGAAGACTAGCGGCTAGCACAGATACGCAGTATTTT. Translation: CATGRLAASTDTQYF. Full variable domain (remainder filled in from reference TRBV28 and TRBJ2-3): DVKVTQSSRYLVKRTGEKVFLECVQDMDHENMFWYRQDPGLGLRLIYFSYDVKMKEKGDIPEGYSVSREKKERFSLILESASTNQTSMYLCATGRLAASTDTQYFGPGTRLTVL.

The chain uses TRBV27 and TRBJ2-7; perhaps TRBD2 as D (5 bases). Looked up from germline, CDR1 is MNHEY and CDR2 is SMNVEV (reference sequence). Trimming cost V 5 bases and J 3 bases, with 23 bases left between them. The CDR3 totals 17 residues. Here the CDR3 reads CASSPNRGYRDNYEQYF. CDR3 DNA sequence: TGTGCCAGCAGTCCAAACAGAGGGTATCGGGATAACTACGAGCAGTACTTC.

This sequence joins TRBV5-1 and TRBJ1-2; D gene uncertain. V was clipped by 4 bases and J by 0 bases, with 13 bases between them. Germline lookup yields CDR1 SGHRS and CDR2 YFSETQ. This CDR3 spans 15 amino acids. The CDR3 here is CASSMDGLTNYGYTF. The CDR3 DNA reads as TGCGCCAGCAGCATGGACGGCCTGACTAACTATGGCTACACCTTC.

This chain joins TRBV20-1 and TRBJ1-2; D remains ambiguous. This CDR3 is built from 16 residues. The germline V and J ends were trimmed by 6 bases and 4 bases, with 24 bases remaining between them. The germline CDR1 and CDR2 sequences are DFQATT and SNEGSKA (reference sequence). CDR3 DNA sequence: TGCAGTGCCGAACCTACCACGCAGATAGGAGGCTATGGCTACACCTTC. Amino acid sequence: CSAEPTTQIGGYGYTF.

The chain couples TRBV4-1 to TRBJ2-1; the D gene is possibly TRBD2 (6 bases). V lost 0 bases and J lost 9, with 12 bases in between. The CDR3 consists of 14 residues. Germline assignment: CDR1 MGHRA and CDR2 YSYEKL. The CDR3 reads CASSQDLGGFEQFF. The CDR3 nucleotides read TGCGCCAGCAGCCAAGATTTGGGGGGTTTTGAGCAGTTCTTC.

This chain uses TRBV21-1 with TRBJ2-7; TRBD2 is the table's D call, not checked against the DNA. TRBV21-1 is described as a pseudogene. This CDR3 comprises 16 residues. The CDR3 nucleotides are TGTGCCAGCAGCAAATCTTTGGCGGGCCATCCCTACGAGCAGTACTTC. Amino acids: CASSKSLAGHPYEQYF.

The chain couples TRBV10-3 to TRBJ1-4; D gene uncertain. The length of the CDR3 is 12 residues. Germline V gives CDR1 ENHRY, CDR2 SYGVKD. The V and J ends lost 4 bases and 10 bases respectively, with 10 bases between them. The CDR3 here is CAISGADVKLFF. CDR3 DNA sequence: TGTGCCATCAGTGGGGCAGATGTAAAACTGTTTTTT.

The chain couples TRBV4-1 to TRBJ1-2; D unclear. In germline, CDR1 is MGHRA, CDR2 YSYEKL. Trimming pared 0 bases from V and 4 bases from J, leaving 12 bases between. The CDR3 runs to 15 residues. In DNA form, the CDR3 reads TGCGCCAGCAGCCAAGATCCCGACCGGGGCTATGGCTACACCTTC. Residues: CASSQDPDRGYGYTF.

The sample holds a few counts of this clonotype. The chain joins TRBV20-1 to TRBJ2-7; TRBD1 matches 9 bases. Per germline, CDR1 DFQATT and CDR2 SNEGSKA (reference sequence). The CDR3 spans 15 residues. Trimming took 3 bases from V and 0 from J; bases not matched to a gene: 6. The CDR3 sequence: CSASDRQGGSYEQYF. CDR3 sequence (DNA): TGCAGTGCTAGCGACAGACAGGGGGGCTCCTACGAGCAGTACTTC.